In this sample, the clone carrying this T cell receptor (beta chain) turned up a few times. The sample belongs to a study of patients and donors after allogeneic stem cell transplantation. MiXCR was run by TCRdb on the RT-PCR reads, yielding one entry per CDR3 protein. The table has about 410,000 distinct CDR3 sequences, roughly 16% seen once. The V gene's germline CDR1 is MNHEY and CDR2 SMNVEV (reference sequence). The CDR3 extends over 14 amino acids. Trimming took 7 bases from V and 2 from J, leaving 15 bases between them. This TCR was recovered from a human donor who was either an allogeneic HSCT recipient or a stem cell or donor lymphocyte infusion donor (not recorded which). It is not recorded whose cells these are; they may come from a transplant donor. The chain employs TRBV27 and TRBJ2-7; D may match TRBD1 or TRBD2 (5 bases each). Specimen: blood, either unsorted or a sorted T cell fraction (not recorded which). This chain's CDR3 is CASTKMGDPYEQYF. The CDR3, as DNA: TGTGCCAGCACCAAAATGGGGGACCCCTACGAGCAGTACTTC.